The clone carrying this T cell receptor beta chain was seen many times. Its antigen is unidentified. Individually, cDNA molecules had unique molecular identifiers attached to them. TCRdb independently ran MiXCR on the 5' RACE reads; one entry per CDR3 protein. Of around 60,000 distinct CDR3 sequences listed, approximately 12% are singletons. The source of the sample is a study of early T cells in non-severe SARS-CoV-2 infection. Whole-study context: Sequencing of bulk RNA from unsorted whole blood was done, without chain pairing.

V was pared by 6 bases and J by 4 bases, with 8 bases of the junction left unmatched. CDR3 size: 15 residues. Germline loops: CDR1 MNHNY, CDR2 SVGAGI (reference sequence). Study observations and caveats: In VDJdb matching, anti-spike CD8 responses were favored while private and CD4 specificities went missing.

The V call is TRBV6-6, the J call TRBJ1-4; 7 positions match TRBD1. This TCR was recovered from an adult who was a healthcare worker with PCR-confirmed SARS-CoV-2 infection or an uninfected control (not recorded which). Sequencing input: whole blood. DNA for the CDR3: TGTGCCAGCAGACCCTTGACAGGGAGTAATGAAAAACTGTTTTTT. It encodes CASRPLTGSNEKLFF.